This T cell receptor beta chain was recorded in a study of shared clonotypes between healthy human individuals. Only in-frame clones appear in the TCRdb table, and some are missing; sequencing was by immunoSEQ multiplex PCR. The sample holds about 960,000 clones, approximately 80% seen once. Findings and limits, study-wide: Generation of non-shared clonotypes was less probable than generation of clonotypes shared by all four donors.

Points on this clone: The antigen is undetermined.

The sample was memory CD4+ T cells sorted from blood. Subset defined: CD45RA-negative fraction. This receptor was taken from a man between 18 and 29 years old in good health.

CDR3 coding DNA: TGTGCCAGCAGCCCAGACAGGGCGAACACTGAAGCTTTCTTT. Protein: CASSPDRANTEAFF. V gene TRBV7-2 combines with J gene TRBJ1-1, with 7 bases that match TRBD1. In germline, CDR1 is SGHTA, CDR2 FQGNSA. V gave up 5 bases and J gave up 1 base; unmatched junction bases: 4. The CDR3 is 14 amino acids.